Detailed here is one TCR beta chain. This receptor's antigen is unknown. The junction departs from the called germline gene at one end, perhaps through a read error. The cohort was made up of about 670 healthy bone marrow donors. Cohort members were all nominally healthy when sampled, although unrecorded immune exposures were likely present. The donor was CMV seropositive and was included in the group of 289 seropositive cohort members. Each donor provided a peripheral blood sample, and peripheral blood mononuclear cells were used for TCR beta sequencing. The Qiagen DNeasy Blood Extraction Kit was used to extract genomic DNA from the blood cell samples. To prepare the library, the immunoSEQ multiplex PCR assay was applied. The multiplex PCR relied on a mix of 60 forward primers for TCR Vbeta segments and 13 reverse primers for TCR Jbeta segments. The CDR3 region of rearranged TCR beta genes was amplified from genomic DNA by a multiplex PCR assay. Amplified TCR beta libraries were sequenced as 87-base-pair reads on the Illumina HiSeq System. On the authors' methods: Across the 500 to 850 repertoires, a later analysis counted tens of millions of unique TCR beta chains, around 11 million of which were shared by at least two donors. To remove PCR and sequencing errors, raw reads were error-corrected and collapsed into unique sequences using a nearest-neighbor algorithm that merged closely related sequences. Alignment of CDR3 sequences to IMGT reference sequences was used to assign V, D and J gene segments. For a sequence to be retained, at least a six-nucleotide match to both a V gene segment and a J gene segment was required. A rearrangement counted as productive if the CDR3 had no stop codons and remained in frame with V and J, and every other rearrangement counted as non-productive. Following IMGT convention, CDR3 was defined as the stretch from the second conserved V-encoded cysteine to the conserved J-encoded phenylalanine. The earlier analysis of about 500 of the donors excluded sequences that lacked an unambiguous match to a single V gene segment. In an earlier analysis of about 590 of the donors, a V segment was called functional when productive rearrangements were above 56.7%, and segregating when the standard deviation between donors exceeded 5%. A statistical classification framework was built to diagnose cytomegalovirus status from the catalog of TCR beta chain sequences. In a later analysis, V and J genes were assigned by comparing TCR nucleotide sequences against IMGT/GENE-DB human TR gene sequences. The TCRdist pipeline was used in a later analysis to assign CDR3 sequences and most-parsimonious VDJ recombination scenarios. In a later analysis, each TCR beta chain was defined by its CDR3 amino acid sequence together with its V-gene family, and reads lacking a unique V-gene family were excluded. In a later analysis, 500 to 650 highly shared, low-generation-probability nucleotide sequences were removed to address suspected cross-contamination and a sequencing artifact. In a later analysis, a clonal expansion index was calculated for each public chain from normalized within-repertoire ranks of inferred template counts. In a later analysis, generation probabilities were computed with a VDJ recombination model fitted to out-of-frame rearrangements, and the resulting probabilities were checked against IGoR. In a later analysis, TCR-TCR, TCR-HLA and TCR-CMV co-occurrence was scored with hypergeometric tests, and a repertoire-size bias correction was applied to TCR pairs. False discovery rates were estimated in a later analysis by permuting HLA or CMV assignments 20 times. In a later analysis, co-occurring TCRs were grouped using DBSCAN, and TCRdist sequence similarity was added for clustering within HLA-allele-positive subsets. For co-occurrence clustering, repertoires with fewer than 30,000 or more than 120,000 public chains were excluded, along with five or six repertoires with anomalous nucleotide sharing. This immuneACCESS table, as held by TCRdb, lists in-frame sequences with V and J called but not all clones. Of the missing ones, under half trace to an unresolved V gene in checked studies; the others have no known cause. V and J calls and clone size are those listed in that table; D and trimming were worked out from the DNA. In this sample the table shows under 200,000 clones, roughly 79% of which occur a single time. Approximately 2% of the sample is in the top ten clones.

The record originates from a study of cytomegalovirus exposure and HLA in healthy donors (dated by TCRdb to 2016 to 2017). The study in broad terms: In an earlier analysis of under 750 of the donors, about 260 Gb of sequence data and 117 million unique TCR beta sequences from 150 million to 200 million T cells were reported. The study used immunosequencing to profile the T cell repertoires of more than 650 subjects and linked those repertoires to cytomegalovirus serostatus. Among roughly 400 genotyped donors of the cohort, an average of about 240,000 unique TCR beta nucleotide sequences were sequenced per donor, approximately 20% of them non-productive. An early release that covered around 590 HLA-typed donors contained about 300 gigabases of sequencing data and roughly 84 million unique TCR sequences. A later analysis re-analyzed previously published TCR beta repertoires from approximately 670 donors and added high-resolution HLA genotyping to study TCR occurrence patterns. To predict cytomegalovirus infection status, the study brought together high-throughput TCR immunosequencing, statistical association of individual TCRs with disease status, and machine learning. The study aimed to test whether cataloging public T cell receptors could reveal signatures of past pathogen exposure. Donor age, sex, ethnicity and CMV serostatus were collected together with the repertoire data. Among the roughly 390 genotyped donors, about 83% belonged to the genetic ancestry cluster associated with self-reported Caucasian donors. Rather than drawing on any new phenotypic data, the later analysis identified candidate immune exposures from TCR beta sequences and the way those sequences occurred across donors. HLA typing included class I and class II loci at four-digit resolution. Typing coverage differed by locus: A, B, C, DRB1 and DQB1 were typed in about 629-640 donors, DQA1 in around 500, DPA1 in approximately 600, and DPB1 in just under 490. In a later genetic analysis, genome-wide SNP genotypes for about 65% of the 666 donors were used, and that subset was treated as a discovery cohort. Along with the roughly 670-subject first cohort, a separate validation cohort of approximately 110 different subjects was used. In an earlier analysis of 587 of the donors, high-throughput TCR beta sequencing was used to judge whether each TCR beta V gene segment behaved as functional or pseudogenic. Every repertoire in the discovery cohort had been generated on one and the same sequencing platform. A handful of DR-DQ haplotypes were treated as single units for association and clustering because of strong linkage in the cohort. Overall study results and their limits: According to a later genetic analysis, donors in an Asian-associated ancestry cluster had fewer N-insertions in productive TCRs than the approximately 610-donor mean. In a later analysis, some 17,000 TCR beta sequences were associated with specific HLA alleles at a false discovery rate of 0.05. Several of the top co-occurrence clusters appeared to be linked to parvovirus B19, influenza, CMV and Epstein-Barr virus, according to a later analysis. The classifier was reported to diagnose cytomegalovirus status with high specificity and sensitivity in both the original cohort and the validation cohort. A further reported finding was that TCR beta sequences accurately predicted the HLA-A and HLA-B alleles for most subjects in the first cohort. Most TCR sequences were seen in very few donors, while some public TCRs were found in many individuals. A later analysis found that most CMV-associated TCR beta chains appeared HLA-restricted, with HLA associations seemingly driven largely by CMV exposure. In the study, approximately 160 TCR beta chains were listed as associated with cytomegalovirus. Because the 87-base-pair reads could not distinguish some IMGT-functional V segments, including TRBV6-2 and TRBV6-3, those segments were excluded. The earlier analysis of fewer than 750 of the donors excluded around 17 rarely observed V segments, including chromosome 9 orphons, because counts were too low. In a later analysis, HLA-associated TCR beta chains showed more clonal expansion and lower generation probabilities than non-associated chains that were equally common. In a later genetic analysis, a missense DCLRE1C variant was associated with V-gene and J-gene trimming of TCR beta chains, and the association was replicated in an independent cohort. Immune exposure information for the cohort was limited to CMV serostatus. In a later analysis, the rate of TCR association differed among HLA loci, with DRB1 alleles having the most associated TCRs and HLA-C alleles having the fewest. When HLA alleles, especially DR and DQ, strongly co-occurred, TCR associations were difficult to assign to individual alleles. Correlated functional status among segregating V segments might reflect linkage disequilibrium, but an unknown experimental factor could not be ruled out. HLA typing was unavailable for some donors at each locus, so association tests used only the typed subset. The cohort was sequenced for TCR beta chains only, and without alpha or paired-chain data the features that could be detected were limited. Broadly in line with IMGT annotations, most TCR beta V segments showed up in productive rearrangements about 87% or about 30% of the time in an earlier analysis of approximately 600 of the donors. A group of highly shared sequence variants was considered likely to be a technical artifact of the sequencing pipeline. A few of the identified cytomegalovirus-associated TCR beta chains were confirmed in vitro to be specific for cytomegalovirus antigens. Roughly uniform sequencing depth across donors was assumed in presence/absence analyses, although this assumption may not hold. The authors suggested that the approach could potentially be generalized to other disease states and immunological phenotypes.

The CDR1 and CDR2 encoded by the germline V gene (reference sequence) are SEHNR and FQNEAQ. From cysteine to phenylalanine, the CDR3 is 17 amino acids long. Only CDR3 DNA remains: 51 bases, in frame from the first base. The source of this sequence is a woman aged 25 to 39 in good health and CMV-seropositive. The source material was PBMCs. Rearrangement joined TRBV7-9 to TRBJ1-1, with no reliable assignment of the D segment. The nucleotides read TGTTCCAGCAGCTTAGTCGGGTACGGGGAGTTGAACACTGAAGCTTTCTTT. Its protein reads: CSSSLVGYGELNTEAFF.